These T cell receptor beta chains were read from a single sample in a study of CD8+ T cells in alopecia areata. Sequencing used immunoSEQ multiplex PCR; TCRdb keeps in-frame clones, though not all of them. The sample has roughly 20,000 clones, approximately 59% seen once. The sequenced sample consisted of CD4+ Tregs sorted from blood. These receptors originate from a human donor with alopecia areata. The CDR3 runs from the conserved cysteine through the conserved F or W. The order of the fields is D gene, V gene, J gene, clone size, CDR3 protein, CDR3 DNA. D genes are given only for firm matches. Not all rows give a size; the values are once, few, many and, for expanded clones, a class.

>-|TRBV2|TRBJ1-2|-
CASSQGNRASGGYTF
TGTGCCAGCAGCCAGGGGAACAGGGCCAGCGGGGGCTACACCTTC
>-|TRBV27|TRBJ1-5|-
CASSLLENQPQHF
TGTGCCAGCAGTTTGCTGGAGAATCAGCCCCAGCATTTT
>-|TRBV21-1|TRBJ2-7|-
CASSKDAWQSFYF
TGTGCCAGCAGCAAAGATGCGTGGCAGTCGTTTTACTTC
>TRBD1|TRBV29-1|TRBJ1-1|-
CSVGQGGSGTEAFF
TGCAGCGTTGGTCAGGGGGGGAGCGGCACTGAAGCTTTCTTT
>-|TRBV30|TRBJ2-1|once
CAWTISRYEQFF
TGTGCCTGGACCATTAGTAGATATGAGCAGTTCTTC
>TRBD1|TRBV29-1|TRBJ2-7|-
CSVDRTGSYEQYF
TGCAGCGTGGACAGGACAGGTTCCTACGAGCAGTACTTC
>TRBD1|TRBV29-1|TRBJ2-3|once
CSVPIPGTGVDTQYF
TGCAGCGTCCCTATACCCGGGACAGGAGTAGATACGCAGTATTTT
>-|TRBV7-2|TRBJ2-2|-
CASRGTGHNTGELFF
TGTGCCAGCAGGGGCACGGGACATAACACCGGGGAGCTGTTTTTT
>TRBD2|TRBV4-3|TRBJ2-3|-
CASKRGADTDTQYF
TGCGCCAGCAAGCGGGGGGCGGACACAGATACGCAGTATTTT
>-|TRBV6-5|TRBJ2-1|-
CASSPGTLYNEQFF
TGTGCCAGCAGTCCCGGGACACTTTACAATGAGCAGTTCTTC
>TRBD1|TRBV19|TRBJ2-1|-
CASSKQGQQYNEQFF
TGTGCCAGTAGTAAGCAGGGACAGCAATACAATGAGCAGTTCTTC
>-|TRBV25-1|TRBJ2-5|-
CASSPTTGVETQYF
TGTGCCAGCAGTCCAACTACGGGGGTTGAGACCCAGTACTTC
>-|TRBV7-9|TRBJ2-1|-
CASSFPQGGYNEQFF
TGTGCCAGCAGCTTCCCCCAGGGCGGCTACAATGAGCAGTTCTTC
>-|TRBV29-1|TRBJ1-2|-
CSVEAEGGIRLHYGYTF
TGCAGCGTTGAAGCGGAGGGTGGTATTAGACTCCACTATGGCTACACCTTC